This entry describes one T cell receptor beta chain. This may arise from a read error, as a much more abundant clone is one base away. The CDR3 does not end in the conserved phenylalanine or tryptophan, so this is likely a read error. V lost 6 bases to trimming and J lost 6 bases; unmatched junction nucleotides: 5. From germline, CDR1 is MNHNS and CDR2 SASEGT. This CDR3 has 14 residues. The patients chosen for sequencing had shown expansion of CD8+CD57+ cells (detected by flow cytometry). This record belongs to a study of CD8+CD57+ T cells in acquired aplastic anemia. Genomic DNA served as template for TCR beta VDJ and CDR3 profiling. TCRdb re-analysed the reads in MiXCR, keeping a single row per CDR3 protein. There are about 120,000 distinct CDR3 sequences in the sample; approximately 50% occur only once, and under 35% lies in the top ten.

This chain links TRBV6-1 with TRBJ1-6, with 7 bases fitting TRBD1. The source of this sequence is a human donor with aplastic anemia. Sequencing was carried out using sorted CD4+, CD8+, or CD8+CD57+ T cells (not recorded which) from PBMCs. CDR3 in DNA: TGTGCCAGCAGAAAGGGGGCCGCTAATTCACCCCTCCACTTG. It specifies CASRKGAANSPLHL.